These 17 T cell receptor beta chains came from one sample sequenced in a study of control samples from healthy donors and cancer patients. Measured with immunoSEQ multiplex PCR; TCRdb has only the in-frame clones, and not every one. The top ten hold approximately 9% of the sample, which has some 120,000 clones, 87% seen once. The sample comprised blood. The receptors shown here come from a middle-aged man in good health.

In this sample, this clone turned up once. The V gene is TRBV18, the J gene TRBJ2-4; unclear D gene. V was pared by 6 bases and J by 6 bases, with 18 bases between. The CDR3 has 15 residues. Germline V gene data show CDR1 as KGHSH and CDR2 as LQKENI. The CDR3 is CASSPQELPLNIQYF. DNA of the CDR3: TGTGCCAGCTCCCCCCAAGAGTTACCTTTAAACATTCAGTACTTC.

The chain combines TRBV5-4 with TRBJ1-1; D uncertain. The ends were cut back, 0 bases at V and 1 base at J, with 10 bases in the middle. The length of the CDR3 is 15 residues. From germline, CDR1 is SGHNT and CDR2 YYREEE (reference sequence). CDR3 residues: CASSLAVGANTEAFF. The CDR3 bases are TGTGCCAGCAGCTTGGCCGTGGGCGCGAACACTGAAGCTTTCTTT.

The chain uses TRBV3-1 (or the pseudogene TRBV3-2) and TRBJ2-1, with D unresolved. Germline CDR1 is LGHDT and CDR2 is YNNKEL (reference sequence). The CDR3 has 11 residues. V lost 1 base and J 9 bases, leaving 4 bases between the germline ends. The CDR3 protein is CASSQATEQFF. CDR3 nucleotides: TGTGCCAGCAGCCAAGCCACTGAGCAGTTCTTC.

This clone was counted once. The CDR3 reads CASSLWVGTGLSYEQYF. The CDR3 coding sequence is TGTGCCAGCAGCTTGTGGGTAGGGACAGGGCTGTCCTACGAGCAGTACTTC. This rearrangement joins TRBV5-6 to TRBJ2-7; TRBD1 matches 9 bases. V trimming: 1 base; J trimming: 1 base; junction bases outside the gene matches: 9. The germline V gene has CDR1 SGHDT and CDR2 YYEEEE. This CDR3 has 17 amino acids. Using reference TRBV5-6 and TRBJ2-7 for the parts outside the CDR3, the full variable domain is DAGVTQSPTHLIKTRGQQVTLRCSPKSGHDTVSWYQQALGQGPQFIFQYYEEEERQRGNFPDRFSGHQFPNYSSELNVNALLLGDSALYLCASSLWVGTGLSYEQYFGPGTRLTVT.

The chain employs TRBV5-1 and TRBJ2-7; a possible D gene is TRBD2 (5 bases). The V end was cut by 1 base, the J end by 4 bases, with 15 bases between. This CDR3 has 15 amino acids. The germline V gene has CDR1 SGHRS and CDR2 YFSETQ. The CDR3 protein is CASSLNSGFGYEQYF. As DNA, the CDR3 is TGCGCCAGCAGCTTGAACTCGGGATTCGGGTACGAGCAGTACTTC. Variable domain in full (rest from reference TRBV5-1 and TRBJ2-7): KAGVTQTPRYLIKTRGQQVTLSCSPISGHRSVSWYQQTPGQGLQFLFEYFSETQRNKGNFPGRFSGRQFSNSRSEMNVSTLELGDSALYLCASSLNSGFGYEQYFGPGTRLTVT.

For this clone: This CDR3 is also generated by other DNA sequences in the sample. J is TRBJ1-2 and V is TRBV12-3 or TRBV12-4; D is uncertain. This CDR3 spans 11 amino acids. The germline V and J ends were trimmed by 3 bases and 4 bases, with 3 bases remaining between them. The CDR3 nucleotides are TGTGCCAGCAGTTTGGGCTATGGCTACACCTTC. Its protein is CASSLGYGYTF.

The chain couples TRBV2 to TRBJ2-3; 13 bases match TRBD2. The CDR3 runs 17 residues. Trimming cost V 4 bases and J 4 bases; bases outside gene matches: 8. CDR1 is SNHLY and CDR2 is FYNNEI in the germline V gene. The chain's CDR3 is CASSVWGTSGAADTQYF. CDR3 bases: TGTGCCAGCAGTGTTTGGGGGACTAGCGGGGCCGCAGATACGCAGTATTTT.

The J gene is TRBJ2-3, the V gene TRBV6-6; no clear D. The V gene's germline CDR1 is MNHNY and CDR2 SVGAGI (reference sequence). The ends were cut back, 8 bases at V and 1 base at J, with 7 bases in the middle. The CDR3 covers 12 residues. DNA for the CDR3: TGTGCCAGCTCCCGGGGCACAGATACGCAGTATTTT. Residues: CASSRGTDTQYF.

The rearrangement uses TRBV7-9 and TRBJ2-3, with 9 bases lining up with TRBD2. V was clipped by 3 bases and J by 4 bases; unmatched bases: 8. The V gene's germline CDR1 is SEHNR and CDR2 FQNEAQ (reference sequence). The CDR3 is 16 amino acids. The CDR3 region is CASSLRAGGPSDTQYF. The DNA of the CDR3 is TGTGCCAGCAGCTTGCGCGCGGGGGGGCCTTCAGATACGCAGTATTTT.

The sample holds one count of this clone. The chain is built from TRBV7-8 and TRBJ1-2; D ambiguous. With 5 bases removed from V and 4 bases from J, the gap between germline ends came to 17 bases. The CDR3 extends over 15 amino acids. The germline CDR1 and CDR2 sequences are SGHVS and FQNEAQ. The CDR3 sequence is CASSARGQDLYGYTF. The CDR3, as DNA: TGTGCCAGCAGCGCCCGAGGTCAGGACCTCTATGGCTACACCTTC.

The chain is built from TRBV7-9 and TRBJ1-6; D is undetermined. Germline-derived CDR1 and CDR2 are SEHNR and FQNEAQ (reference sequence). V gave up 5 bases and J gave up 4 bases, with 12 bases separating them. The CDR3 runs 15 residues. CDR3 in DNA: TGTGCCAGCAGCCTAAGGACCGGGTATAATTCACCCCTCCACTTT. This encodes CASSLRTGYNSPLHF.

The chain recombines TRBV4-1 with TRBJ1-5; D is undetermined. The V gene's germline CDR1 is MGHRA and CDR2 YSYEKL. V lost 0 bases to trimming and J lost 2 bases, with 11 bases between them. The CDR3 is made up of 16 amino acids. CDR3 residues: CASSQDGYLGNQPQHF. The CDR3 bases are TGCGCCAGCAGCCAAGATGGATATCTAGGCAATCAGCCCCAGCATTTT.

The rearrangement links TRBV7-8 to TRBJ2-7, with unresolved D. The CDR3 contains 17 residues. Germline V gives CDR1 SGHVS, CDR2 FQNEAQ. The ends were cut back, 2 bases at V and 0 bases at J, with 17 bases in the middle. The CDR3 here is CASSLRFPTASSYEQYF. The CDR3 DNA is TGTGCCAGCAGCTTAAGGTTCCCCACCGCTAGCTCCTACGAGCAGTACTTC.

This chain uses TRBV5-4 with TRBJ2-3; 8 bases agree with TRBD1. The CDR3 covers 17 residues. J was trimmed by 5 bases and V by 1 base; bases with no gene match: 12. Germline lookup yields CDR1 SGHNT and CDR2 YYREEE (reference sequence). CDR3 loop: CASSLYAFGRGQDTQYF. DNA for the CDR3: TGTGCCAGCAGCTTGTACGCCTTCGGCAGGGGGCAAGATACGCAGTATTTT. The variable domain in full, completed from reference TRBV5-4 and TRBJ2-3, reads ETGVTQSPTHLIKTRGQQVTLRCSSQSGHNTVSWYQQALGQGPQFIFQYYREEENGRGNFPPRFSGLQFPNYSSELNVNALELDDSALYLCASSLYAFGRGQDTQYFGPGTRLTVL.

The chain combines TRBV7-3 with TRBJ2-1; a possible D gene is TRBD1 (6 bases). Trimming shortened V by 2 bases and J by 7 bases, and 15 bases separated the two germline ends. This CDR3 has 15 residues. CDR1 and CDR2 from the germline V gene are SGHTA and FQGTGA. The CDR3 bases are TGTGCCAGCAGCTTATTCTCAGCAGGGGTTAATGAGCAGTTCTTC. Its translation: CASSLFSAGVNEQFF.

The gene calls are TRBV2 and TRBJ2-1, with TRBD2 as a possible D gene (6 bases). The CDR3 spans 15 residues. The germline CDR1 and CDR2 sequences are SNHLY and FYNNEI. V shed 6 bases and J shed 1 base, with 13 bases lying between them. In DNA, the CDR3 is TGTGCCAGCAGGGGGGGACGGGCGTCCTACAATGAGCAGTTCTTC. Amino acids: CASRGGRASYNEQFF. Complete variable domain (other parts from reference TRBV2 and TRBJ2-1): EPEVTQTPSHQVTQMGQEVILRCVPISNHLYFYWYRQILGQKVEFLVSFYNNEISEKSEIFDDQFSVERPDGSNFTLKIRSTKLEDSAMYFCASRGGRASYNEQFFGPGTRLTVL.

The J gene is TRBJ1-1, the V gene TRBV12-3 or TRBV12-4; D uncertain. The CDR3 is 11 residues long. Trimming left V 6 bases short and J 6 bases short, with 8 bases between. For the CDR3, the DNA is TGTGCCAGCAGAATACGGTCTGAAGCTTTCTTT. It specifies CASRIRSEAFF.